A selection of T cell receptor beta chains follows, all from one sample in a study of shared clonotypes between healthy human individuals. Data came from immunoSEQ multiplex PCR; TCRdb stores just in-frame clones and leaves some out. This sample yields more than 900,000 clones, of which about 84% are seen a single time; 0.55% to 0.7% belongs to the top ten. The specimen sequenced was memory CD4+ T cells from PBMCs. Every receptor here comes from a man in his late teens or twenties in good health. Some clones in this sample may be carry-over from other donors' samples. The conserved cysteine and the conserved F or W are not part of the CDR3 here. Fields, in order: V gene, D gene, J gene, CDR3 protein. A D gene is named only where the DNA matches it firmly.

V: TRBV5-1
D: .
J: TRBJ2-7
CDR3: ASSPQPGRLISYEQY

V: TRBV10-1
D: .
J: TRBJ1-1
CDR3: ASRGHMNTEAF

V: TRBV30
D: TRBD2
J: TRBJ2-1
CDR3: AWSVRGAGGRRGEQF

V: TRBV29-1
D: TRBD2
J: TRBJ2-2
CDR3: SVLAGGLAGELF

V: TRBV5-1
D: .
J: TRBJ1-2
CDR3: ASSIGQYGYT

V: TRBV20-1
D: .
J: TRBJ1-2
CDR3: SAMVEWSYT

V: TRBV29-1
D: .
J: TRBJ2-3
CDR3: STNTDTQY

V: TRBV29-1
D: TRBD1
J: TRBJ1-2
CDR3: SMWQGGGYT

V: TRBV20-1
D: .
J: TRBJ2-4
CDR3: SASRGNIQY

V: TRBV27
D: .
J: TRBJ2-3
CDR3: ASRGRRGGTDTQY

V: TRBV6-1
D: .
J: TRBJ1-3
CDR3: ASSEIHGNTIY

V: TRBV18
D: TRBD1
J: TRBJ1-2
CDR3: ASSPSIQRTGVNGYT

V: TRBV30
D: .
J: TRBJ2-1
CDR3: AWSLLGPSYNEQF

V: TRBV28
D: .
J: TRBJ2-7
CDR3: ASSLRHEQY

V: TRBV11-2
D: TRBD1
J: TRBJ1-1
CDR3: ASSLLRGLTEAF

V: TRBV5-1
D: TRBD1
J: TRBJ1-5
CDR3: ASSQGQAGQPQH

V: TRBV28
D: TRBD2
J: TRBJ2-7
CDR3: ASSPTQAGGYEQY

V: TRBV9
D: .
J: TRBJ1-1
CDR3: ASSVTAGASGSTEAF

V: TRBV4-2
D: TRBD2
J: TRBJ2-1
CDR3: ASSQDGTSGSGTYNEQF

V: TRBV7-9
D: TRBD1
J: TRBJ1-4
CDR3: ASRPQTGGGEKLF

V: TRBV29-1
D: TRBD1
J: TRBJ1-1
CDR3: SVAQGALGNTEAF

V: TRBV28
D: .
J: TRBJ2-3
CDR3: ASSSAAGASDTQY

V: TRBV19
D: .
J: TRBJ2-7
CDR3: ASSSGRDFSYEQY

V: TRBV5-4
D: .
J: TRBJ1-3
CDR3: ASSLAQGLGNTIY

V: TRBV28
D: .
J: TRBJ2-5
CDR3: ASTTVGETQY

V: TRBV19
D: .
J: TRBJ1-5
CDR3: AAVGGLGQPQH

V: TRBV18
D: .
J: TRBJ2-7
CDR3: ASSPVKGGAEQY

V: TRBV19
D: .
J: TRBJ1-5
CDR3: ASTRAFSNQPQH

V: TRBV6-6
D: .
J: TRBJ2-2
CDR3: ASSSLPSANTGELF

V: TRBV7-2
D: TRBD2
J: TRBJ2-3
CDR3: ASSTRTSWDTDTQY

V: TRBV7-9
D: .
J: TRBJ2-3
CDR3: ASSLGLAGTDTQY

V: TRBV6-6
D: .
J: TRBJ2-3
CDR3: ASSWSRSTDTQY

V: TRBV5-1
D: .
J: TRBJ2-2
CDR3: ASTSMQGMWTGELF

V: TRBV2
D: TRBD2
J: TRBJ2-2
CDR3: ASRFQRETGELF

V: TRBV5-1
D: TRBD1
J: TRBJ1-1
CDR3: ASSFLTGSNTEAF

V: TRBV11-3
D: .
J: TRBJ2-1
CDR3: ASSLGLVNEQF

V: TRBV15
D: .
J: TRBJ2-7
CDR3: ATSRDYSYEQY

V: TRBV5-1
D: .
J: TRBJ2-2
CDR3: ASSGENTGELF

V: TRBV15
D: .
J: TRBJ1-1
CDR3: ATSIGGAGAF

V: TRBV14
D: TRBD1
J: TRBJ2-2
CDR3: ASSQVTGGRTGELF

V: TRBV27
D: TRBD2
J: TRBJ2-1
CDR3: ASSLGSGRVNEQF

V: TRBV5-1
D: TRBD1
J: TRBJ1-1
CDR3: ASSFTGVGVTEAF

V: TRBV14
D: .
J: TRBJ2-5
CDR3: ASSLGLQETQY

V: TRBV27
D: .
J: TRBJ1-5
CDR3: AGNQPQH

V: TRBV18
D: .
J: TRBJ1-5
CDR3: ASSPPGGEPQH

V: TRBV5-5
D: .
J: TRBJ2-3
CDR3: ASSLAGVEDTQY

V: TRBV10-3
D: .
J: TRBJ1-2
CDR3: ATTQLINYGYT

V: TRBV27
D: .
J: TRBJ2-1
CDR3: ASSFSSLRGPDRDEQF

V: TRBV9
D: TRBD1
J: TRBJ2-7
CDR3: ASSATGGVSYEQY

V: TRBV11-3
D: .
J: TRBJ2-1
CDR3: ASSLEAPYNEQF

V: TRBV6-5
D: TRBD1
J: TRBJ1-1
CDR3: ASSYSGQGRTEAF

V: TRBV18
D: .
J: TRBJ2-1
CDR3: ASSQLGGWDNEQF

V: TRBV4-2
D: TRBD2
J: TRBJ2-7
CDR3: ASSRTTGTSGYEQY